The 8 T cell receptor beta chains given below trace back to one sample, sequenced in a study of T cell repertoires in cytomegalovirus infection. TCRdb re-derived calls from the reads in MiXCR, one entry per CDR3 protein. The data contain about 310,000 distinct CDR3 sequences, approximately 8.9% of them seen just once; the ten biggest clones take up approximately 2.4%. The sample consisted of PBMCs. Receptor source: a human donor in good health (CMV status not recorded). Some clones in this sample may be carry-over from other donors' samples.

This clonotype was counted at least ten times. J is TRBJ2-3 and V is TRBV24-1; D not resolved. This CDR3 is built from 14 residues. Trimming removed 4 bases from V and 3 bases from J, with 10 bases in between. Germline V lookup: CDR1 KGHDR, CDR2 SFDVKD. The CDR3, as DNA: TGTGCCACCAGTGAGTCGTCAGTAACAGATACGCAGTATTTT. Translating it yields CATSESSVTDTQYF.

This clonotype was seen a handful of times. The chain employs TRBV15 and TRBJ1-6; weak D call: TRBD1 (6 bases). Between the trimmed V and J ends, which lost 1 base and 7 bases, there was a span of 8 bases. CDR1 is LNHNV, CDR2 YYDKDF, per germline (reference sequence). This CDR3 has 14 amino acids. CDR3 sequence (DNA): TGTGCCACCAGCAGAGGAGGGGGAAATTCACCCCTCCACTTT. The encoded protein is CATSRGGGNSPLHF.

This clonotype has a count of ten or more. The rearrangement links TRBV6-2 or TRBV6-3 to TRBJ1-2; 7 positions match TRBD1. Losses at the gene ends were 2 bases for V and 2 bases for J; bases not matched to a gene: 2. Germline V gene data show CDR1 as MNHEY and CDR2 as SVGEGT. The CDR3 is 14 amino acids. The CDR3 here is CASSYTGQNYGYTF. CDR3 in DNA: TGTGCCAGCAGTTACACGGGACAGAACTATGGCTACACCTTC.

This clonotype was picked up many times. This chain links TRBV7-2 with TRBJ2-7, with 7 nucleotides matching TRBD1. The germline CDR1 and CDR2 sequences are SGHTA and FQGNSA. V shed 4 bases and J 1 base; nucleotides not matched to a gene: 10. The CDR3 consists of 16 residues. The CDR3 reads CASSSGQAVYSYEQYF. CDR3 DNA: TGTGCCAGCAGCTCTGGACAGGCCGTATATTCCTACGAGCAGTACTTC.

This clonotype was recorded at least ten times. CDR3 region: CASSSSRGLNEQFF. CDR3 nucleotides: TGTGCCAGCAGCTCCTCTAGGGGGCTGAATGAGCAGTTCTTC. V gene TRBV6-6 combines with J gene TRBJ2-1; 7 nucleotides agree with TRBD1. The CDR3 totals 14 residues. Germline values: CDR1 MNHNY, CDR2 SVGAGI (reference sequence). J gave up 7 bases and V 6 bases, and 9 bases lay outside the gene matches.

This clonotype was observed at least ten times. The gene calls are TRBV7-2 and TRBJ2-1; the D gene is possibly TRBD1 (6 bases). Trimming removed 7 bases from V and 6 bases from J, with 19 bases in between. The germline gives CDR1 SGHTA, CDR2 FQGNSA. The CDR3 has 15 amino acids. CDR3 nucleotide sequence: TGTGCCAGCACCCCAGGAACAGGGTTTACCAATGAGCAGTTCTTC. Residues: CASTPGTGFTNEQFF. The variable domain in full, completed from reference TRBV7-2 and TRBJ2-1, reads GAGVSQSPSNKVTEKGKDVELRCDPISGHTALYWYRQSLGQGLEFLIYFQGNSAPDKSGLPSDRFSAERTGGSVSTLTIQRTQQEDSAVYLCASTPGTGFTNEQFFGPGTRLTVL.

This clonotype was seen many times. This CDR3 reads CASSATELPAAEAFF. The CDR3 DNA reads TGTGCCAGCAGCGCGACTGAACTCCCAGCCGCTGAAGCTTTCTTT. The chain uses TRBV7-9 and TRBJ1-1; the D is unclear. The V and J ends lost 5 bases and 6 bases respectively, with 19 bases between them. The CDR3 has 15 amino acids. Germline V lookup: CDR1 SEHNR, CDR2 FQNEAQ (reference sequence).

This clonotype was seen ten or more times. This sequence joins TRBV4-1 and TRBJ2-5, with 7 bases aligning to TRBD2. The germline V gene has CDR1 MGHRA and CDR2 YSYEKL. After removal of 0 bases from V and 5 bases from J, the junction contained 3 bases not matched to a gene. The CDR3 is 14 residues long. The CDR3 is CASSQEGGPETQYF. CDR3 nucleotides: TGCGCCAGCAGCCAAGAGGGAGGGCCTGAGACCCAGTACTTC.